The following is a TCR beta chain sequence with its context. Everyone who took part was roughly 18 to 89 years old, and they came from 24 US areas. Methods used by the authors: Reference gene primer amplification gave nucleated cell count estimates. Sequenced by immunoSEQ multiplex PCR; TCRdb stores in-frame clones only, minus some. That table furnishes V, J and clone size, whereas the DNA furnished D and trimming. The sample includes hundreds of thousands of clones, about 87% of them seen just once. The data belong to a study of blood T cell repertoires in COVID-19. The V and J ends lost 3 bases and 8 bases, in that order; junction bases with no gene match: 11. Germline loops: CDR1 MDHEN, CDR2 SYDVKM. The CDR3 covers 16 residues.

The V and J genes are TRBV28 and TRBJ1-2; 11 nucleotides align to TRBD1. This TCR derives from a woman aged 45 to 65 who had recovered from COVID-19. The sequencing sample was made of PBMCs or T cells enriched from blood (not recorded which). CDR3 amino acids: CASSFPRDRGKKGYTF. The DNA for the CDR3 is TGTGCCAGCAGTTTCCCCCGGGACAGGGGGAAGAAGGGCTACACCTTC.